The 5 T cell receptor beta chains in this list originate from one sample, sequenced in a study of CDR3 diversity in severe acne. TCRdb independently ran MiXCR on the PCR reads; one entry per CDR3 protein. This sample has tens of thousands of distinct CDR3 sequences, with approximately 54% found just once. Specimen: blood. The receptors derive from a male donor with severe acne vulgaris.

A remark on this clonotype: One base away lies a much larger clone, so this may be a sequencing read error. The rearrangement joins TRBV5-4 to TRBJ2-1; weak D call: TRBD1 (6 bases). The CDR3 sequence is 14 residues long. The V end lost 0 bases, the J end lost 3 bases, and 7 bases lay between the germline ends. Per the germline V gene, CDR1 is SGHNT and CDR2 is YYREEE (reference sequence). The DNA of the CDR3 is TGTGCCAGCAGCTTGGACAGGGACTACAATGAGCAGTTCTTC. Its protein product is CASSLDRDYNEQFF.

The chain links TRBV11-2 to TRBJ1-1; TRBD1 might be the D (5 bases). The V end lost 2 bases, the J end lost 4 bases, and 11 bases lay between the germline ends. The V gene's germline CDR1 is SGHAT and CDR2 FQNNGV. The CDR3 loop spans 14 amino acids. CDR3 DNA: TGTGCCAGCAGCTTATCCAGGGTGGGCACTGAAGCTTTCTTT. Its translation: CASSLSRVGTEAFF.

V and J are TRBV27 and TRBJ2-1, with TRBD1 identical over 7 bases. Germline CDR1 and CDR2: MNHEY and SMNVEV (reference sequence). The CDR3 has 14 residues. J was trimmed by 7 bases and V by 5 bases; bases with no gene match: 8. The CDR3 reads CASSPSLQGNEQFF. CDR3 sequence (DNA): TGTGCCAGCAGTCCCTCTCTACAGGGGAATGAGCAGTTCTTC.

This sequence joins TRBV20-1 and TRBJ2-1, with unresolved D. V was clipped by 1 base and J by 7 bases, with 8 bases between them. CDR1 and CDR2 from the germline V gene are DFQATT and SNEGSKA (reference sequence). The CDR3 runs 12 residues. The CDR3 loop reads CSARGRLNEQFF. In nucleotides, the CDR3 is TGCAGTGCTAGAGGCCGGTTGAATGAGCAGTTCTTC.

This chain uses TRBV6-1 with TRBJ1-2; D is undetermined. The CDR3 contains 13 residues. Germline-derived CDR1 and CDR2 are MNHNS and SASEGT. Between the trimmed V and J ends, which lost 2 bases and 4 bases, there was a span of 8 bases. The CDR3 nucleotides are TGTGCCAGCAGTGAAATGTATACCTATGGCTACACCTTC. It translates to CASSEMYTYGYTF.